These 3 T cell receptor beta chains were all obtained from the same sample, sequenced in a study of T cell responses to AZD1222 COVID-19 vaccine (dated by TCRdb to about 2021). Library construction relied on the immunoSEQ multiplex PCR assay. Imported from immuneACCESS, the table was reduced by TCRdb to in-frame sequences with V and J called. These copies leave out some clones; in studies compared against another copy, an unresolved V gene accounts for under half, and the cause of the remainder is not known. The sample yields some 100,000 clones; about nine tenths were counted once. Under 5.5% of the sample lies in the top ten. This sample's time point label indicates: baseline before first vaccination. The sequencing used peripheral blood, collected on day 0 of AZD1222 vaccination. These receptor sequences come from an adult in good health.

The chain couples TRBV5-5 to TRBJ2-3; TRBD2 matches at 8 bases. The CDR3 is 14 amino acids. J lost 1 base, V lost 4 bases, and 2 bases had no gene match. The germline V gene encodes CDR1 SGHKS and CDR2 YYEKEE (reference sequence). CDR3: CASSPGLGTDTQYF. The CDR3, as DNA: TGTGCCAGCAGCCCGGGACTAGGCACAGATACGCAGTATTTT. Full variable domain (rest looked up from reference TRBV5-5 and TRBJ2-3): DAGVTQSPTHLIKTRGQQVTLRCSPISGHKSVSWYQQVLGQGPQFIFQYYEKEERGRGNFPDRFSARQFPNYSSELNVNALLLGDSALYLCASSPGLGTDTQYFGPGTRLTVL.

This CDR3 reads CASRRDTEAFF. The CDR3 DNA is TGTGCCAGCAGGAGGGACACTGAAGCTTTCTTT. The chain recombines TRBV3-1 (or the pseudogene TRBV3-2) with TRBJ1-1; D ambiguous. V shed 6 bases and J shed 3 bases, with 5 bases lying between them. There are 11 residues in the CDR3. The germline V gene encodes CDR1 LGHDT and CDR2 YNNKEL (reference sequence).

Here the CDR3 reads CASSLGGEGVQETQYF. As DNA, the CDR3 is TGCGCCAGCAGCTTGGGCGGGGAGGGAGTACAAGAGACCCAGTACTTC. This chain uses TRBV5-1 with TRBJ2-5; 7 bases map to TRBD2. The CDR3 totals 16 residues. Germline V lookup: CDR1 SGHRS, CDR2 YFSETQ. Trimming removed 0 bases from V and 2 bases from J; junction bases left unmatched: 7. The full variable domain, in which reference TRBV5-1 and TRBJ2-5 provide the parts outside the CDR3, is KAGVTQTPRYLIKTRGQQVTLSCSPISGHRSVSWYQQTPGQGLQFLFEYFSETQRNKGNFPGRFSGRQFSNSRSEMNVSTLELGDSALYLCASSLGGEGVQETQYFGPGTRLLVL.